A selection of T cell receptor beta chains follows, all from one sample in a study of blood T cell repertoires in COVID-19. Profiling relied on immunoSEQ multiplex PCR, and the TCRdb table lists in-frame clones only, not all of them. The data show 200,000 or so clones, 70% to 90% seen once. Sequenced: peripheral blood. These receptor sequences come from a woman in her 70s with active or convalescent COVID-19. Each CDR3 is given with its conserved first and last residue. The D gene is left open where the match is weak. A row's size may be missing; if present it is once, few, many or a size class.

>13|TRBV27|TRBJ1-6|NA|NA
CASSFSENSPLHF
TGTGCCAGCAGTTTCTCGGAGAATTCACCCCTCCACTTT
>13|TRBV7-9|TRBJ1-2|NA|NA
CASSRQGNYGYTF
TGTGCCAGCAGTCGGCAGGGGAACTATGGCTACACCTTC
>16|TRBV28|TRBJ2-4|NA|TRBD2
CASSFSLAGVKNIQYF
TGTGCCAGCAGTTTTAGTCTAGCGGGAGTCAAAAACATTCAGTACTTC
>15|TRBV9|TRBJ1-3|NA|TRBD1
CASSVGTGAGNTIYF
TGTGCCAGCAGCGTAGGGACAGGGGCTGGAAACACCATATATTTT
>15|TRBV3-1/TRBV3-2|TRBJ1-2|NA|NA
CASSTVAATNYGYTF
TGTGCCAGCAGTACCGTGGCAGCGACTAACTATGGCTACACCTTC
>17|TRBV3-1/TRBV3-2|TRBJ2-3|NA|TRBD1
CASSPRTGWGSADTQYF
TGTGCCAGCAGCCCGCGGACAGGGTGGGGTAGCGCAGATACGCAGTATTTT
>14|TRBV3-1/TRBV3-2|TRBJ1-4|NA|NA
CASKDQVSGEKLFF
TGTGCCAGCAAAGATCAAGTGAGCGGTGAAAAACTGTTTTTT
>15|TRBV3-1/TRBV3-2|TRBJ1-6|NA|TRBD1
CASSSQGQGNSPLHF
TGTGCCAGCAGCTCCCAAGGACAGGGTAATTCACCCCTCCACTTT
>18|TRBV12-2|TRBJ2-7|NA|NA
CASRFQTTPDGSSYEQYF
TGTGCAAGTCGCTTCCAAACCACCCCGGACGGGAGCTCCTACGAGCAGTACTTC
>13|TRBV10-3|TRBJ1-5|NA|NA
CAISGGVSQPQHF
TGTGCCATCAGTGGCGGGGTAAGTCAGCCCCAGCATTTT
>14|TRBV3-1/TRBV3-2|TRBJ1-4|once|NA
CASSLKGGGEKLFF
TGTGCCAGCAGCCTGAAAGGGGGGGGTGAAAAACTGTTTTTT
>16|TRBV5-1|TRBJ2-1|NA|TRBD2
CASSRPGTSGSNEQFF
TGCGCCAGCAGCCGTCCCGGGACTAGCGGGAGCAATGAGCAGTTCTTC
>16|TRBV3-1/TRBV3-2|TRBJ2-6|NA|TRBD2
CASMGWEGLGANVLTF
TGTGCCAGCATGGGATGGGAGGGTCTGGGGGCCAACGTCCTGACTTTC
>14|TRBV24-1|TRBJ2-2|NA|NA
CATSVGGNTGELFF
TGTGCCACCAGTGTCGGGGGGAACACCGGGGAGCTGTTTTTT
>12|TRBV5-1|TRBJ2-3|once|NA
CASSLAADTQYF
TGCGCCAGCAGCTTGGCCGCAGATACGCAGTATTTT
>14|TRBV5-5|TRBJ1-1|once|TRBD1
CASSRTGGNTEAFF
TGTGCCAGCAGCCGGACAGGTGGGAACACTGAAGCTTTCTTT
>16|TRBV14|TRBJ1-3|NA|TRBD1
CASSHRTGGRGNTIYF
TGTGCCAGCAGCCATAGAACAGGGGGCCGTGGAAACACCATATATTTT
>13|TRBV5-1|TRBJ1-2|NA|TRBD1
CASSLGTGQGYTF
TGCGCCAGCAGCCTCGGGACAGGCCAGGGCTACACCTTC
>15|TRBV5-1|TRBJ2-3|NA|NA
CASSPTGVTTDTQYF
TGCGCCAGCAGCCCCACCGGGGTTACCACAGATACGCAGTATTTT
>15|TRBV7-9|TRBJ2-5|NA|NA
CASSLRGVGLETQYF
TGTGCCAGCAGCTTACGCGGGGTGGGCCTAGAGACCCAGTACTTC
>13|TRBV14|TRBJ1-2|NA|TRBD1
CASSRQGAGGYTF
TGTGCCAGCAGCCGACAGGGGGCAGGTGGCTACACCTTC
>16|TRBV19|TRBJ2-2|NA|TRBD1
CASSRDRVVNTGELFF
TGTGCCAGTAGTAGAGACAGGGTGGTGAACACCGGGGAGCTGTTTTTT
>15|TRBV27|TRBJ2-1|NA|TRBD2
CASSRSGSVANEQFF
TGTGCCAGCAGCCGAAGCGGGAGTGTTGCCAATGAGCAGTTCTTC
>14|TRBV6-1|TRBJ2-7|NA|TRBD2
CASSESGGRDEQYF
TGTGCCAGCAGTGAGAGTGGCGGGAGGGACGAGCAGTACTTC
>16|TRBV4-2|TRBJ1-1|NA|NA
CASSPKARGFNTEAFF
TGTGCCAGCAGCCCAAAAGCGCGGGGGTTCAACACTGAAGCTTTCTTT
>15|TRBV28|TRBJ2-7|NA|NA
CASSRRASGVHEQYF
TGTGCCAGCAGCCGCCGGGCATCGGGGGTTCACGAGCAGTACTTC
>13|TRBV14|TRBJ2-5|NA|NA
CASSPIAVAEVYF
TGTGCCAGCAGCCCCATCGCGGTGGCCGAGGTCTACTTC
>18|TRBV21-1|TRBJ2-1|NA|NA
CASDTAGNGREYTNEQFF
TGTGCCAGCGACACAGCGGGGAATGGCAGGGAATATACAAATGAGCAGTTCTTC
>16|TRBV5-1|TRBJ2-2|NA|NA
CASSLLTGDDTGELFF
TGCGCCAGCAGCTTATTGACAGGCGATGACACCGGGGAGCTGTTTTTT
>13|TRBV11-2|TRBJ1-6|NA|NA
CASSVSMNSPLHF
TGTGCCAGCAGCGTTTCTATGAATTCACCCCTCCACTTT
>14|TRBV19|TRBJ2-2|NA|NA
CASSMGGDTGELFF
TGTGCCAGTAGTATGGGTGGAGACACCGGGGAGCTGTTTTTT
>13|TRBV28|TRBJ2-2|NA|NA
CAIPQGDTGELFF
TGTGCCATACCACAGGGAGACACCGGGGAGCTGTTTTTT
>12|TRBV19|TRBJ1-1|NA|TRBD1
CASSRGLTEAFF
TGTGCCAGTAGCAGGGGGCTCACTGAAGCTTTCTTT
>12|TRBV5-1|TRBJ2-1|NA|NA
CASQGSGNEQFF
TGCGCCAGCCAAGGGAGTGGCAATGAGCAGTTCTTC
>13|TRBV3-1/TRBV3-2|TRBJ2-3|NA|TRBD1
CASSPTGTGFLYF
TGTGCCAGCAGCCCCACAGGGACAGGGTTCCTGTATTTT
>16|TRBV25-1|TRBJ2-5|NA|TRBD2
CASSLDSGSLRETQYF
TGTGCCAGCAGTTTGGATAGCGGGAGTTTGAGAGAGACCCAGTACTTC
>13|TRBV6-5|TRBJ2-7|NA|TRBD1
CASIRDRGYEQYF
TGTGCCAGCATCCGGGACAGGGGGTACGAGCAGTACTTC
>13|TRBV6-1|TRBJ2-7|NA|NA
CASSEMASYEQYF
TGTGCCAGCAGTGAAATGGCTAGCTACGAGCAGTACTTC
>15|TRBV11-1|TRBJ2-7|few|TRBD1
CASSPLGTGAYEQYF
TGTGCCAGCAGCCCTCTGGGGACAGGGGCCTACGAGCAGTACTTC
>14|TRBV27|TRBJ2-7|NA|TRBD2
CASSSGLAGAEQYF
TGTGCCAGCAGTTCGGGACTAGCGGGAGCGGAGCAGTACTTC
>16|TRBV7-2|TRBJ2-6|once|NA
CASSPQRSSGANVLTF
TGTGCCAGCAGTCCTCAGCGGAGCTCTGGGGCCAACGTCCTGACTTTC
>15|TRBV12-5|TRBJ1-1|NA|TRBD1
CASGPDRGHNTEAFF
TGTGCTAGTGGTCCAGACAGGGGCCATAACACTGAAGCTTTCTTT
>16|TRBV7-9|TRBJ2-5|NA|NA
CASRHRDQGPGETQYF
TGTGCCAGCAGACACAGGGATCAGGGGCCAGGAGAGACCCAGTACTTC
>14|TRBV19|TRBJ1-3|NA|NA
CASDNQGAGNTIYF
TGTGCCAGTGACAACCAGGGCGCTGGAAACACCATATATTTT
>14|TRBV14|TRBJ2-1|NA|NA
CASSQLLIVGEQFF
TGTGCCAGCAGCCAATTACTAATCGTTGGTGAGCAGTTCTTC
>13|TRBV5-4|TRBJ2-7|NA|TRBD1
CASSGQVLDEQYF
TGTGCCAGCAGTGGACAGGTCTTGGACGAGCAGTACTTC
>13|TRBV5-4|TRBJ2-7|NA|NA
CASSLPVPYEQYF
TGTGCCAGCAGCCTTCCAGTACCTTACGAGCAGTACTTC
>15|TRBV27|TRBJ1-2|NA|NA
CASSYRNPKRDGYTF
TGTGCCAGCAGTTACCGGAACCCGAAACGGGATGGCTACACCTTC
>11|TRBV28|TRBJ1-4|NA|NA
CASSLGGTLFF
TGTGCCAGCAGTTTAGGAGGGACTTTGTTTTTT
>12|TRBV5-8|TRBJ1-2|NA|NA
CASTVAPYGYTF
TGTGCCAGCACCGTGGCCCCTTATGGCTACACCTTC
>14|TRBV19|TRBJ2-1|NA|TRBD2
CASTPGTSGPKQFF
TGTGCCAGTACCCCCGGGACTAGCGGGCCCAAGCAGTTCTTC
>16|TRBV5-3|TRBJ2-5|NA|TRBD2
CARSLGTSGRAETQYF
TGTGCCAGAAGCTTGGGGACTAGCGGGAGGGCAGAGACCCAGTACTTC
>17|TRBV5-1|TRBJ2-3|NA|TRBD2
CASSPSGTSGREDTQYF
TGCGCCAGCAGCCCTTCCGGGACTAGCGGGAGGGAAGATACGCAGTATTTT